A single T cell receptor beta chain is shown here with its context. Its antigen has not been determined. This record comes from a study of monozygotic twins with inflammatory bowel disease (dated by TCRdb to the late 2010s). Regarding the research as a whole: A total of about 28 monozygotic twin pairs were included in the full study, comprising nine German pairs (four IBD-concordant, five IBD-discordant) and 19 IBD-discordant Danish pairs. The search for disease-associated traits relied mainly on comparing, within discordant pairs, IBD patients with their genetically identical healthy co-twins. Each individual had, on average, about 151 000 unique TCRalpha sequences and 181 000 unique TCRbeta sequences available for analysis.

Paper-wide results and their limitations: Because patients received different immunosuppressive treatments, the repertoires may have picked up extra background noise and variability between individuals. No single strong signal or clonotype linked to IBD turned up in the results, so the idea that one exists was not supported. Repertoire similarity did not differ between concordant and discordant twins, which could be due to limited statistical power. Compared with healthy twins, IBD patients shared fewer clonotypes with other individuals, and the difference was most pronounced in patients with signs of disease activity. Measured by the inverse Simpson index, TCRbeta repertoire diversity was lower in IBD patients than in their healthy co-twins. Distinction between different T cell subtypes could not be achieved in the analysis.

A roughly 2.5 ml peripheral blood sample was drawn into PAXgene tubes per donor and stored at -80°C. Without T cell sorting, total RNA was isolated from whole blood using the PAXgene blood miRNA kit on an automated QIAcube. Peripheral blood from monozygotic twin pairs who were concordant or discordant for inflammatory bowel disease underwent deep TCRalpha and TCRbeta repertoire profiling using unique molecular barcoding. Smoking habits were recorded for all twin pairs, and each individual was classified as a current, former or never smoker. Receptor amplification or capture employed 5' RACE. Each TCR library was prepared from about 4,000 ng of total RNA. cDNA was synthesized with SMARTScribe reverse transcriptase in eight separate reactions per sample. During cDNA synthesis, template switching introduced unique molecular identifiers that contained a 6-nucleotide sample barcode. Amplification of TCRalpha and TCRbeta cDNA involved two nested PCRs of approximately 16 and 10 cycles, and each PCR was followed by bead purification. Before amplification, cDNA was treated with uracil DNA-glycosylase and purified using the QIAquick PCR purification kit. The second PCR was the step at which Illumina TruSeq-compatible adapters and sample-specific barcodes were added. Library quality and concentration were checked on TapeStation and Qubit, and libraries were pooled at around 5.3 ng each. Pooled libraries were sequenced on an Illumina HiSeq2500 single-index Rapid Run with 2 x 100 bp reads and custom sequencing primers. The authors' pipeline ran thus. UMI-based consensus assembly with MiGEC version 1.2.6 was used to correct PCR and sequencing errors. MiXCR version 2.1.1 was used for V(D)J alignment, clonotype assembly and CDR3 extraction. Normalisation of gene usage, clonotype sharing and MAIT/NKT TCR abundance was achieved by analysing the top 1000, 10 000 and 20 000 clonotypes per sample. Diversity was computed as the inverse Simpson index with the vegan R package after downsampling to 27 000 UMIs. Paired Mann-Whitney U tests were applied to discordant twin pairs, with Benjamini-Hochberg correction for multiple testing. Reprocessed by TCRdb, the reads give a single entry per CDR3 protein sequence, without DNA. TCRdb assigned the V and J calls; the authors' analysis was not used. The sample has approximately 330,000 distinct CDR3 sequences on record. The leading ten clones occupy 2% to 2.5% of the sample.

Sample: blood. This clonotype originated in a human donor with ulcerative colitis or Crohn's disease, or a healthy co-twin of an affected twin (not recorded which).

The CDR3 region has the sequence CASRKGERALNQPQHF. This receptor chain uses TRBV6-2 or TRBV6-3 and TRBJ1-5. Looking up the germline V gene yields CDR1 MNHEY and CDR2 SVGEGT. Taken from cysteine to phenylalanine, the CDR3 has 16 residues. Only the protein is on record.